Following are 9 T cell receptor beta chains from one sample sequenced in a study of control samples from healthy donors and cancer patients. The method was immunoSEQ multiplex PCR; TCRdb's version includes in-frame clones alone and lacks a portion of them. The repertoire includes about 120,000 clones, 89% of them detected once, and less than 40% sits in the top ten. Sequenced material: blood. These receptors originate from a man aged 50-60 years in good health.

The chain joins TRBV25-1 to TRBJ2-3; D remains ambiguous. Trimming took off 4 bases at V and 3 bases at J, with 14 bases between the two ends. The CDR3 totals 15 residues. Germline V lookup: CDR1 MGHDK, CDR2 SYGVNS. This CDR3 reads CASSADRGGTDTQYF. In DNA form, the CDR3 reads TGTGCCAGCAGTGCTGACCGAGGCGGTACAGATACGCAGTATTTT.

The rearrangement joins TRBV12-3 or TRBV12-4 to TRBJ1-1; D is undetermined. Trimming pared 2 bases from V and 5 bases from J, leaving 9 bases between. CDR3 length: 13 residues. CDR3 amino acids: CASSLRAVTEAFF. The DNA for the CDR3 is TGTGCCAGCAGTTTAAGGGCAGTAACTGAAGCTTTCTTT.

V is TRBV27 and J is TRBJ2-7; 7 bases align to TRBD2. CDR3 size: 17 residues. Trimming at V came to 4 bases and at J to 1 base, leaving 13 bases not matched to a gene. Germline V gene lookup returns CDR1 MNHEY and CDR2 SMNVEV (reference sequence). CDR3 amino acids: CASSSAGRRGLSYEQYF. The DNA of the CDR3 is TGTGCCAGCAGTTCGGCGGGTAGAAGGGGACTATCCTACGAGCAGTACTTC.

On this clone: The sample has other DNA sequences that encode this CDR3 too. V is TRBV24-1 and J is TRBJ2-2; TRBD1 agrees at 8 bases. Germline V gene sequence: CDR1 KGHDR, CDR2 SFDVKD. There are 16 residues in the CDR3. V shed 4 bases, J shed 1 base, and the junction held 4 bases outside the gene matches. For the CDR3, the DNA is TGTGCCACCAGTGACCCGGGACAGGAGAACACCGGGGAGCTGTTTTTT. Protein sequence: CATSDPGQENTGELFF.

The V and J genes are TRBV27 and TRBJ2-1, with 7 bases lining up with TRBD1. V shed 5 bases, J shed 0 bases, and the junction held 4 bases outside the gene matches. Germline loops: CDR1 MNHEY, CDR2 SMNVEV (reference sequence). CDR3 length: 15 amino acids. Here the CDR3 reads CASSRTGNSYNEQFF. CDR3 sequence (DNA): TGTGCCAGCAGTAGGACAGGTAACTCCTACAATGAGCAGTTCTTC.

V gene TRBV18 combines with J gene TRBJ1-4; TRBD1 matches 9 bases. V dropped 3 bases and J dropped 8; count of bases not matched to a gene: 7. Germline V lookup: CDR1 KGHSH, CDR2 LQKENI. The CDR3 sequence is 15 residues long. CDR3 in DNA: TGTGCCAGCTCACCTCAACAGGGGGCCTGGGAAAAACTGTTTTTT. This sequence encodes CASSPQQGAWEKLFF.

The rearrangement uses TRBV24-1 and TRBJ2-5; TRBD2 is a possible D gene (6 bases). CDR3 size: 15 residues. Germline-derived CDR1 and CDR2 are KGHDR and SFDVKD. The germline V and J ends were trimmed by 0 bases and 5 bases, with 12 bases remaining between them. CDR3 bases: TGTGCCACCAGTGATTTGTACGAGGGAGGCGAGACCCAGTACTTC. Amino acids: CATSDLYEGGETQYF.

The V gene is TRBV24-1, the J gene TRBJ1-5; TRBD1 aligns across 10 bases. The CDR3 is 15 amino acids. CDR1 is KGHDR and CDR2 is SFDVKD in the germline V gene. The V gene end was trimmed by 6 bases and the J gene end by 6 bases; junction bases not matched to a gene: 7. CDR3 loop: CATSPGQGQGQPQHF. The CDR3 DNA is TGTGCCACCAGTCCGGGACAGGGGCAGGGTCAGCCCCAGCATTTT.

This clone appeared a single time. The chain carries TRBV2 and TRBJ1-1; D is perhaps TRBD1 (5 bases). Trimming pared 5 bases from V and 4 bases from J, leaving 14 bases between. CDR3 length: 14 residues. The germline V gene encodes CDR1 SNHLY and CDR2 FYNNEI. In nucleotides, the CDR3 is TGTGCCAGCAGTATCGACTTGGGGGGCACTGAAGCTTTCTTT. Translated, it gives CASSIDLGGTEAFF.